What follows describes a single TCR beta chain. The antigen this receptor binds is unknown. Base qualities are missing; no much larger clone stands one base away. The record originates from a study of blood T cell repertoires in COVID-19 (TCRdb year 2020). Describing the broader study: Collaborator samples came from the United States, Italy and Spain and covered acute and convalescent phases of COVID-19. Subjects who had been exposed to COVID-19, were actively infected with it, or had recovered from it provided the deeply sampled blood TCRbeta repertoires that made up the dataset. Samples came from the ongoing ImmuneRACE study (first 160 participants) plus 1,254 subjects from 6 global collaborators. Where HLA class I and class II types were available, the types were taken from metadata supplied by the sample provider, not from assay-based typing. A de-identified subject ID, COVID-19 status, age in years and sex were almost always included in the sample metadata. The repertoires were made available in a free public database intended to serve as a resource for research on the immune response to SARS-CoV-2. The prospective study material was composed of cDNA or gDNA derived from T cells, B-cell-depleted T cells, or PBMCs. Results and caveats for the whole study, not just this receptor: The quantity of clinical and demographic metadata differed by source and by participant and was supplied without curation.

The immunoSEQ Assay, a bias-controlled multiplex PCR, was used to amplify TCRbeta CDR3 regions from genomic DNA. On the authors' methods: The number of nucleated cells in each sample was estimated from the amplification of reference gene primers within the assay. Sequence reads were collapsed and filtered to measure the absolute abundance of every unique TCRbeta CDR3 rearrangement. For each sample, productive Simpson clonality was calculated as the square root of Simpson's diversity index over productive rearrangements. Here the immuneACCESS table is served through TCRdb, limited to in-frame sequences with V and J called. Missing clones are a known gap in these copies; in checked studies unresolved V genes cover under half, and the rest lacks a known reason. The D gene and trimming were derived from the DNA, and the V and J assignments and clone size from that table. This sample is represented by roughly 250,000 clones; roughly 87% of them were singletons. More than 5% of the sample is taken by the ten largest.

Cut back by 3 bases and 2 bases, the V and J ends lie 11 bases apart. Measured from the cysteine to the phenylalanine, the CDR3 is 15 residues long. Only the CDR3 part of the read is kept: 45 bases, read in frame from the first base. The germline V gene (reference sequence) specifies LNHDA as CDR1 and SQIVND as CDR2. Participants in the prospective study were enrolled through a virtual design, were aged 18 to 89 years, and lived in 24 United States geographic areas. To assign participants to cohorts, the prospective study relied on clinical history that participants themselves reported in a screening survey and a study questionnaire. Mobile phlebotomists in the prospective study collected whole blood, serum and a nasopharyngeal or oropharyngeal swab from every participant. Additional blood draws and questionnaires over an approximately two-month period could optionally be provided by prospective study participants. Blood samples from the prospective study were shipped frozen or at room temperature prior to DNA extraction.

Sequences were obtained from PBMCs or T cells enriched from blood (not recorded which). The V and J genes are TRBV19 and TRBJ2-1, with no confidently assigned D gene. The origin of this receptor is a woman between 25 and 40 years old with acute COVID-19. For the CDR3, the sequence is CASSIPSRPYNEQFF. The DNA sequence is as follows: TGTGCCAGTAGTATCCCCAGCAGGCCCTACAATGAGCAGTTCTTC.